The 25 T cell receptor beta chains listed next were all sequenced from one sample in a study of OX40 agonist ivuxolimab in advanced cancers. Using immunoSEQ multiplex PCR, the repertoire was profiled, and TCRdb retains in-frame clones only, with some absent. The sample lists about 27,000 clones; 70% to 85% were seen once. The sequencing here drew on CD4+ or CD8+ T cells sorted from blood, taken in a trial of the OX40 agonist ivuxolimab. These receptors all come from an adult with an advanced solid tumor such as melanoma, head and neck, liver or kidney cancer.

The V call is TRBV9, the J call TRBJ2-2, with D uncertain. The V gene lost 0 bases and the J gene lost 0 bases, with 6 bases spanning the gap. This CDR3 has 15 amino acids. Germline CDR1 SGDLS, CDR2 YYNGEE. CDR3 residues: CASSVDPSNTGELFF. The CDR3 coding sequence is TGTGCCAGCAGCGTAGATCCCTCGAACACCGGGGAGCTGTTTTTT.

This chain joins TRBV29-1 and TRBJ2-2; maybe TRBD2 (6 bases). The germline V and J ends were trimmed by 2 bases and 5 bases, with 15 bases remaining between them. Germline CDR1 and CDR2: SQVTM and ANQGSEA. This CDR3 contains 15 residues. The CDR3 region is CSVESAGSGTGELFF. In DNA form, the CDR3 reads TGCAGCGTTGAATCTGCCGGGAGTGGGACCGGGGAGCTGTTTTTT.

V is TRBV28 and J is TRBJ1-2, with TRBD1 matching 7 bases. CDR3 length: 13 amino acids. The V gene's germline CDR1 is MDHEN and CDR2 SYDVKM. Trimming removed 3 bases from V and 3 bases from J; junction bases left unmatched: 1. The CDR3 sequence: CASSLRGHYGYTF. For the CDR3, the DNA is TGTGCCAGCAGTTTGAGGGGGCACTATGGCTACACCTTC.

The chain couples TRBV9 to TRBJ1-3, with D tentatively TRBD1 (5 bases). In germline, CDR1 is SGDLS, CDR2 YYNGEE. This CDR3 comprises 13 residues. V was shortened by 3 bases and J by 8 bases, with 12 bases between the two germline ends. CDR3 DNA: TGTGCCAGCAGCGCCTCTATACAGGACACCATATATTTT. This sequence encodes CASSASIQDTIYF. The variable domain in full, with the rest retrieved from reference TRBV9 and TRBJ1-3, is DSGVTQTPKHLITATGQRVTLRCSPRSGDLSVYWYQQSLDQGLQFLIQYYNGEERAKGNILERFSAQQFPDLHSELNLSSLELGDSALYFCASSASIQDTIYFGEGSWLTVV.

This clone has just one count. This rearrangement joins TRBV4-2 to TRBJ2-1; tentative D call: TRBD2 (5 bases). This CDR3 has 13 amino acids. Looked up from germline, CDR1 is LGHNA and CDR2 is YNFKEQ. Trimming pared 0 bases from V and 10 bases from J, leaving 10 bases between. CDR3 bases: TGTGCCAGCAGCCAAGATCCTAGCAGGGAGCAGTTCTTC. Translation: CASSQDPSREQFF.

The genes are TRBV9 and TRBJ2-3, with TRBD2 as a possible D gene (5 bases). CDR3 size: 14 residues. With 3 bases removed from V and 0 bases from J, the gap between germline ends came to 8 bases. Germline V gene data show CDR1 as SGDLS and CDR2 as YYNGEE. The CDR3 spells CASSGRKSTDTQYF. CDR3 nucleotides: TGTGCCAGCAGCGGGAGGAAGAGCACAGATACGCAGTATTTT.

This clone was picked up a small number of times. The V gene is TRBV7-2, the J gene TRBJ2-1; D is uncertain. V lost 1 base to trimming and J lost 5 bases, with 12 bases between them. The CDR3 spans 15 residues. Germline V gene sequence: CDR1 SGHTA, CDR2 FQGNSA. The CDR3 reads CASSLVVGGDNEQFF. Here the CDR3 DNA reads TGTGCCAGCAGCTTAGTAGTGGGCGGCGACAATGAGCAGTTCTTC.

In its sample, this clone ranks as medium-sized (0.01 to 0.1%). Because the CDR3's place on the DNA is in doubt, the DNA is left out and the CDR3 is given as listed by TCRdb. This chain joins TRBV7-9 and TRBJ2-5. CDR1 SEHNR and CDR2 FQNEAQ come from the germline V gene (reference sequence). Termini included, the CDR3 measures 14 amino acids. CDR3 region: CASSFLWESETQYF.

This clone was seen a few times. The chain has TRBV5-6 and TRBJ1-2; D is possibly TRBD1 (6 bases). Trimming cost V 4 bases and J 5 bases, with 9 bases left between them. The germline gives CDR1 SGHDT, CDR2 YYEEEE. This CDR3 is built from 12 residues. The CDR3 nucleotides read TGTGCCAGCAGCCCCGGACAGTATGGCTACACCTTC. It codes for CASSPGQYGYTF.

The chain joins TRBV28 to TRBJ1-1; possibly TRBD1 for D (6 bases). Germline V gene lookup returns CDR1 MDHEN and CDR2 SYDVKM. With 5 bases removed from V and 2 bases from J, the gap between germline ends came to 12 bases. This CDR3 is built from 14 residues. The CDR3 here is CASSRPGHNTEAFF. The DNA for the CDR3 is TGTGCCAGCAGTCGACCGGGACATAACACTGAAGCTTTCTTT.

Concerning this clone itself: Relative to the germline gene, one junction end is altered; a read error may explain this. The chain couples TRBV7-9 to TRBJ1-5, with D maybe TRBD1 (5 bases). The germline CDR1 and CDR2 sequences are SEHNR and FQNEAQ (reference sequence). This CDR3 comprises 14 residues. The CDR3 DNA is TGTGCCAGCAGCCCAGCCCAGGGCAACCAGCCCCAGCATTTT. As protein: CASSPAQGNQPQHF.

This clone was observed a few times. The rearrangement joins TRBV5-5 to TRBJ2-7; 10 bases fit TRBD2. Germline trimming cut 9 bases from V and 3 bases from J; bases unmatched to any gene: 6. Germline loops: CDR1 SGHKS, CDR2 YYEKEE (reference sequence). The CDR3 totals 13 residues. The CDR3: CATGTSEYYEQYF. CDR3 DNA: TGTGCCACCGGGACTAGCGAGTACTACGAGCAGTACTTC.

This clone has more than one count but fewer than ten. The J gene is TRBJ1-6, the V gene TRBV9, with a weak D call TRBD1 (6 bases). The germline V gene has CDR1 SGDLS and CDR2 YYNGEE. The CDR3 has 16 residues. Deletions cut 4 bases from V and 0 bases from J, with 11 bases between. CDR3 sequence: CASSNGQNSYNSPLHF. CDR3 DNA sequence: TGTGCCAGCAGCAACGGACAGAACTCCTATAATTCACCCCTCCACTTT.

With respect to this clone: This is likely an artifact of a read error, given a far larger clone one base away. V and J are TRBV13 and TRBJ2-2; 7 bases line up with TRBD1. The V segment lost 4 bases and the J segment 7 bases; nucleotides outside the gene matches: 6. Per germline, CDR1 PRHDT and CDR2 FYEKMQ (reference sequence). The CDR3 is 14 amino acids. The CDR3: CASSSDRADGELFF. In DNA, the CDR3 is TGTGCCAGCAGCTCCGACAGGGCGGACGGGGAGCTGTTTTTT. Supplemented by reference TRBV13 and TRBJ2-2, the full variable domain reads AAGVIQSPRHLIKEKRETATLKCYPIPRHDTVYWYQQGPGQDPQFLISFYEKMQSDKGSIPDRFSAQQFSDYHSELNMSSLELGDSALYFCASSSDRADGELFFGEGSRLTVL.

The chain combines TRBV19 with TRBJ2-7; TRBD2 matches at 7 bases. This CDR3 spans 15 amino acids. Losses at the gene ends were 9 bases for V and 3 bases for J; bases not matched to a gene: 14. Per germline, CDR1 LNHDA and CDR2 SQIVND (reference sequence). The CDR3 coding sequence is TGTGCCAGACTCAACCCTGCGCGGGGGATCTACGAGCAGTACTTC. Translated, it gives CARLNPARGIYEQYF.

The V and J genes are TRBV6-6 and TRBJ1-1; D is unresolved. The V gene lost 0 bases and the J gene lost 2 bases, with 10 bases spanning the gap. The length of the CDR3 is 15 residues. Germline CDR1 and CDR2: MNHNY and SVGAGI (reference sequence). CDR3 DNA sequence: TGTGCCAGCAGTTACTCGAAACAGCTTAACACTGAAGCTTTCTTT. Protein product: CASSYSKQLNTEAFF.

The chain is built from TRBV28 and TRBJ2-2; D might be TRBD1 (6 bases). V was clipped by 5 bases and J by 7 bases, with 11 bases between them. Per germline, CDR1 MDHEN and CDR2 SYDVKM. This CDR3 spans 13 amino acids. The CDR3 region is CASSLQGYGELFF. CDR3 sequence (DNA): TGTGCCAGCAGTCTACAGGGTTACGGGGAGCTGTTTTTT. The entire variable domain, with the rest obtained from reference TRBV28 and TRBJ2-2, is as follows: DVKVTQSSRYLVKRTGEKVFLECVQDMDHENMFWYRQDPGLGLRLIYFSYDVKMKEKGDIPEGYSVSREKKERFSLILESASTNQTSMYLCASSLQGYGELFFGEGSRLTVL.

The V and J genes are TRBV4-1 and TRBJ2-1, with a weak D call TRBD1 (5 bases). V was cut by 3 bases and J by 5 bases, with 14 bases left in between. The germline V gene encodes CDR1 MGHRA and CDR2 YSYEKL. The CDR3 runs 15 residues. The chain's CDR3 is CASSHAGSTDNEQFF. The DNA of the CDR3 is TGCGCCAGCAGCCATGCAGGGTCCACCGACAATGAGCAGTTCTTC.

The rearrangement links TRBV4-1 to TRBJ2-5; D is undetermined. This CDR3 region has 15 residues. Germline V gives CDR1 MGHRA, CDR2 YSYEKL. Trimming removed 1 base from V and 5 bases from J, with 14 bases in between. The CDR3 DNA follows: TGCGCCAGCAGCCAAGTCCCGGACCTTGGGGAGACCCAGTACTTC. This translates into CASSQVPDLGETQYF.

This clone is termed medium-sized. This chain uses TRBV10-2 with TRBJ2-3; D unresolved. CDR3 length: 15 amino acids. Per germline, CDR1 WSHSY and CDR2 SAAADI. The germline V and J ends were trimmed by 10 bases and 2 bases, with 19 bases remaining between them. CDR3 amino acids: CATTPTALNTDTQYF. CDR3 nucleotides: TGCGCCACTACACCCACCGCACTTAACACAGATACGCAGTATTTT.

In its sample, this clone was seen a few times. The chain combines TRBV5-1 with TRBJ2-1; unclear D gene. CDR1 is SGHRS and CDR2 is YFSETQ in the germline V gene. V lost 0 bases and J lost 4, with 11 bases in between. The CDR3 has 15 amino acids. CDR3 residues: CASSLEGPHYNEQFF. The CDR3 DNA sequence: TGCGCCAGCAGCTTGGAAGGCCCACATTACAATGAGCAGTTCTTC.

The J gene is TRBJ1-1, the V gene TRBV30, with 9 bases matching TRBD1. Germline CDR1 and CDR2: GTSNPN and SVGIG (reference sequence). This CDR3 spans 13 amino acids. V trimming: 1 base; J trimming: 7 bases; junction bases outside the gene matches: 4. The CDR3: CAWSGTGEGEAFF. CDR3 DNA sequence: TGTGCCTGGAGTGGGACAGGGGAGGGTGAAGCTTTCTTT.

This chain joins TRBV27 and TRBJ1-2; 11 nucleotides agree with TRBD1. CDR3 length: 17 residues. V gave up 0 bases and J gave up 2 bases; unmatched junction bases: 5. The germline CDR1 and CDR2 sequences are MNHEY and SMNVEV (reference sequence). The DNA of the CDR3 is TGTGCCAGCAGTTTATCGATCCGGGACAGGGGGAACTATGGCTACACCTTC. This codes for CASSLSIRDRGNYGYTF.

This rearrangement joins TRBV9 to TRBJ2-1, with a weak D call TRBD2 (6 bases). Trimming took 0 bases from V and 4 from J, leaving 14 bases between them. The CDR3 loop spans 16 amino acids. The germline V gene encodes CDR1 SGDLS and CDR2 YYNGEE. CDR3 in DNA: TGTGCCAGCAGCGTAGCTTCTGGCGGAGGGTACAATGAGCAGTTCTTC. This sequence encodes CASSVASGGGYNEQFF.

This clone was found a few times. The DNA for the CDR3 is TGTGCCAGCAGCTTCCCTCTTAGGTTCGGGAGGAGGTCCTACAATGAGCAGTTCTTC. Translation gives CASSFPLRFGRRSYNEQFF. This chain connects TRBV7-9 to TRBJ2-1; 7 nucleotides line up with TRBD2. Per the germline V gene, CDR1 is SEHNR and CDR2 is FQNEAQ (reference sequence). J was trimmed by 1 base and V by 3 bases; bases with no gene match: 15. The CDR3 covers 19 residues.